Listed here are 32 T cell receptor beta chains from one sample, sequenced in a study of T cells in Graves' hyperthyroidism and ophthalmopathy. Regions amplified from RNA transcripts were the TCR beta CDR3 regions. Using the HTBI primer set, a first-round RT-PCR was run on the TCR CDR3. TCRdb independently ran MiXCR on the multiplex PCR reads; one entry per CDR3 protein. The sample holds more than 350,000 distinct CDR3 sequences, about 14% seen once. Material for sequencing was blood. All receptors come from a woman in her twenties or thirties with Graves' ophthalmopathy.

This clonotype was seen repeatedly, ten times or more. This rearrangement joins TRBV20-1 to TRBJ2-3, with 9 bases aligning to TRBD2. V shed 5 bases and J 4 bases; nucleotides not matched to a gene: 7. The CDR3 has 14 amino acids. The germline V gene encodes CDR1 DFQATT and CDR2 SNEGSKA (reference sequence). The CDR3 coding sequence is TGCAGTGCTCTTTCGGCTAGCGGGGCAGATACGCAGTATTTT. It codes for CSALSASGADTQYF.

Many counts were recorded for this clonotype. The chain recombines TRBV7-8 with TRBJ2-3; 8 bases map to TRBD1. Trimming at V came to 10 bases and at J to 2 bases, leaving 8 bases not matched to a gene. Germline values: CDR1 SGHVS, CDR2 FQNEAQ. The CDR3 extends over 14 amino acids. The CDR3 here is CATAGGTYTDTQYF. The CDR3, as DNA: TGTGCCACAGCAGGGGGCACATACACAGATACGCAGTATTTT.

This clonotype showed up many times. The chain couples TRBV7-6 to TRBJ2-7; the D is unclear. The germline V gene encodes CDR1 SGHVS and CDR2 FNYEAQ. V lost 5 bases to trimming and J lost 0 bases, with 14 bases between them. CDR3 length equals 15 residues. CDR3 loop: CASSLTPKSSYEQYF. CDR3 coding DNA: TGTGCCAGCAGCCTGACGCCCAAGAGCTCCTACGAGCAGTACTTC. The full variable domain, with the rest looked up from reference TRBV7-6 and TRBJ2-7, is GAGVSQSPRYKVTKRGQDVALRCDPISGHVSLYWYRQALGQGPEFLTYFNYEAQQDKSGLPNDRFSAERPEGSISTLTIQRTEQRDSAMYRCASSLTPKSSYEQYFGPGTRLTVT.

The sample holds many counts of this clonotype. The chain carries TRBV7-8 and TRBJ2-7, with D tentatively TRBD1 or TRBD2 (5 bases each). This CDR3 has 15 residues. The V gene lost 5 bases and the J gene lost 2 bases, with 16 bases spanning the gap. From germline, CDR1 is SGHVS and CDR2 FQNEAQ. CDR3 sequence reads: CASSMSRDRTYEQYF. The CDR3 DNA reads TGTGCCAGCAGCATGTCCAGGGACCGAACCTACGAGCAGTACTTC.

This clonotype was seen ten or more times. V and J are TRBV28 and TRBJ1-3, with TRBD1 identical over 7 bases. V shed 6 bases and J 2 bases; nucleotides not matched to a gene: 7. The CDR3 runs to 15 residues. Germline V gene sequence: CDR1 MDHEN, CDR2 SYDVKM. The CDR3, as DNA: TGTGCCAGCAGCTACTACAGGGGAACTGGAAACACCATATATTTT. This translates into CASSYYRGTGNTIYF.

This clonotype was seen many times. V is TRBV5-8 and J is TRBJ2-7; TRBD2 aligns across 14 bases. J lost 2 bases, V lost 1 base, and 5 bases had no gene match. CDR3 size: 17 residues. Germline V gives CDR1 SGHTS, CDR2 YDEGEE. CDR3 residues: CASSLRLAGGKAYEQYF. The CDR3 DNA sequence: TGTGCCAGCAGCTTGAGACTAGCGGGGGGGAAAGCCTACGAGCAGTACTTC.

The chain links TRBV28 to TRBJ2-1, with TRBD1 matching 7 bases. The length of the CDR3 is 12 residues. J was trimmed by 10 bases and V by 3 bases; bases with no gene match: 3. Germline V gene lookup returns CDR1 MDHEN and CDR2 SYDVKM. CDR3: CASSFNRGEQFF. The CDR3 nucleotides are TGTGCCAGCAGTTTCAACAGGGGAGAGCAGTTCTTC.

About this clonotype itself: Because it lacks the conserved phenylalanine or tryptophan at the end, this CDR3 is likely a read error. The V and J genes are TRBV2 and TRBJ1-1; D unclear. Germline CDR1 is SNHLY and CDR2 is FYNNEI. The CDR3 totals 14 residues. The CDR3 bases are TGTGCTAGCAAGTCAAGGGCCCAGAACACTGAAGCTTTCTCT. Its protein is CASKSRAQNTEAFS.

This clonotype showed up many times. This chain joins TRBV11-2 and TRBJ2-1; 7 nucleotides align to TRBD1. The V gene's germline CDR1 is SGHAT and CDR2 FQNNGV. The trim removed 1 base at V and 10 bases at J, leaving 4 bases unmatched. CDR3 length: 13 residues. Here the CDR3 DNA reads TGTGCCAGCAGCTTAGCTCCCAGGGGGGAGCAGTTCTTC. Translation gives CASSLAPRGEQFF. Looking up the rest from reference TRBV11-2 and TRBJ2-1 gives the full variable domain: EAGVAQSPRYKIIEKRQSVAFWCNPISGHATLYWYQQILGQGPKLLIQFQNNGVVDDSQLPKDRFSAERLKGVDSTLKIQPAKLEDSAVYLCASSLAPRGEQFFGPGTRLTVL.

This clonotype appeared many times. The gene calls are TRBV27 and TRBJ1-1; tentative D call: TRBD1 (5 bases). From germline, CDR1 is MNHEY and CDR2 SMNVEV (reference sequence). The CDR3 runs to 16 residues. Trimming took 8 bases from V and 4 from J, leaving 23 bases between them. The CDR3 spells CASGQRGHTGGTEAFF. CDR3 sequence (DNA): TGTGCCAGCGGACAAAGGGGCCACACGGGGGGCACTGAAGCTTTCTTT.

This clonotype was recorded at least ten times. The J gene is TRBJ1-2, the V gene TRBV20-1; D unresolved. This CDR3 comprises 13 residues. Trimming cost V 6 bases and J 0 bases, with 11 bases left between them. Germline lookup yields CDR1 DFQATT and CDR2 SNEGSKA (reference sequence). DNA for the CDR3: TGCAGTGCCCACGGAAGTTCTAACTATGGCTACACCTTC. Translation: CSAHGSSNYGYTF.

This clonotype was seen repeatedly, ten times or more. This chain joins TRBV7-2 and TRBJ1-1; no definite D call. V dropped 2 bases and J dropped 3 bases, with 10 bases sitting between them. Germline CDR1 reads SGHTA; CDR2 reads FQGNSA. This CDR3 is 14 amino acids long. Written as DNA, the CDR3 is TGTGCCAGCAGCTTATTGGGAGACTACACTGAAGCTTTCTTT. This codes for CASSLLGDYTEAFF.

This clonotype was observed a few times. The V call is TRBV6-6, the J call TRBJ1-6; D gene ambiguous. The CDR3 is 13 amino acids. The V gene's germline CDR1 is MNHNY and CDR2 SVGAGI (reference sequence). With 4 bases removed from V and 7 bases from J, the gap between germline ends came to 8 bases. This CDR3 reads CASSSGRNSPLHF. DNA for the CDR3: TGTGCCAGCAGTTCCGGGAGGAATTCACCCCTCCACTTT.

This clonotype appeared many times. CDR3 loop: CASSLLLGVRNEKLFF. The CDR3 DNA reads TGTGCCAGCAGTCTCCTTCTCGGGGTTAGGAACGAAAAACTGTTTTTT. V usage is TRBV12-3 or TRBV12-4 and J usage is TRBJ1-4; D is unresolved. V shed 5 bases and J shed 8 bases, with 21 bases lying between them. The CDR3 sequence is 16 residues long.

This clonotype was seen ten or more times. This chain joins TRBV20-1 and TRBJ2-5; 8 positions match TRBD2. The CDR3 covers 16 residues. Germline CDR1 DFQATT, CDR2 SNEGSKA (reference sequence). Trimming at V came to 1 base and at J to 0 bases, leaving 7 bases not matched to a gene. CDR3 residues: CSARAGGDMYQETQYF. DNA of the CDR3: TGCAGTGCTAGAGCCGGGGGGGATATGTACCAAGAGACCCAGTACTTC.

This chain uses TRBV7-9 with TRBJ2-7, with D tentatively TRBD1 or TRBD2 (5 bases each). CDR1 and CDR2 from the germline V gene are SEHNR and FQNEAQ (reference sequence). Trimming stripped 4 bases from V and 3 bases from J, with 10 bases between. The CDR3 has 13 residues. The CDR3 region has the DNA TGTGCCAGCAGCTCCCGGGACGGCTACGAGCAGTACTTC. Amino acids: CASSSRDGYEQYF.

This clonotype appeared many times. The rearrangement uses TRBV28 and TRBJ2-2; weak D call: TRBD1 (6 bases). CDR1 and CDR2 from the germline V gene are MDHEN and SYDVKM. V lost 3 bases and J 6 bases, leaving 8 bases between the germline ends. This CDR3 comprises 13 residues. CDR3 bases: TGTGCCAGCAGTTTGAGGGGGTCCGGGGAGCTGTTTTTT. It yields the protein CASSLRGSGELFF.

This clonotype has just a few counts. The rearrangement uses TRBV7-2 and TRBJ1-5, with D unclear. CDR3 length equals 13 residues. The ends were cut back, 1 base at V and 9 bases at J, with 10 bases in the middle. Germline V gives CDR1 SGHTA, CDR2 FQGNSA. The CDR3 DNA reads as TGTGCCAGCAGCTTAGGAGGGATGAGGCCCCAGCATTTT. Amino acids: CASSLGGMRPQHF.

The table lists this clonotype with a few counts. The genes are TRBV19 and TRBJ2-5; D may be TRBD1 or TRBD2 (5 bases each). Germline CDR1 is LNHDA and CDR2 is SQIVND (reference sequence). The V gene lost 5 bases and the J gene lost 6 bases, with 13 bases spanning the gap. The CDR3 totals 13 residues. The CDR3 region has the DNA TGTGCCAGTAGTTCTCTCCGGGGACAGACCCAGTACTTC. Translated: CASSSLRGQTQYF.

Remarks on this clonotype: A much larger clone lies a single base off, so this may be a read error. The chain couples TRBV2 to TRBJ2-5, with D possibly matching TRBD2 (6 bases). The length of the CDR3 is 15 residues. CDR1 is SNHLY, CDR2 FYNNEI, per germline. Trimming took off 6 bases at V and 2 bases at J, with 16 bases between the two ends. CDR3: CASSWARGMQETQYF. In DNA, the CDR3 is TGTGCCAGCAGCTGGGCCCGGGGGATGCAAGAGACCCAGTACTTC.

The sample holds many counts of this clonotype. J is TRBJ1-1 and V is TRBV12-3 or TRBV12-4, with D hard to call. The CDR3 has 15 residues. The V end was cut by 6 bases, the J end by 6 bases, with 20 bases between. CDR3 sequence reads: CASRQRAWAGAEAFF. The CDR3 coding sequence is TGTGCCAGCAGACAACGAGCCTGGGCCGGGGCTGAAGCTTTCTTT.

The chain joins TRBV6-1 to TRBJ1-1; D is unclear. Trimming shortened V by 6 bases and J by 3 bases, and 14 bases separated the two germline ends. In germline, CDR1 is MNHNS, CDR2 SASEGT. The CDR3 runs to 14 residues. The CDR3 nucleotides read TGTGCCAGCAGACCGGCTACCTCCGACACTGAAGCTTTCTTT. It is translated as CASRPATSDTEAFF.

This clonotype was found a few times. This chain links TRBV9 with TRBJ2-7; 8 bases agree with TRBD1. The junction had 8 bases not matched to a gene; V was cut back by 0 bases and J by 3 bases. The germline CDR1 and CDR2 sequences are SGDLS and YYNGEE. CDR3 size: 16 residues. In DNA form, the CDR3 reads TGTGCCAGCAGCGTAGGCCAGGGGGCTAGCTACTACGAGCAGTACTTC. Amino acid sequence: CASSVGQGASYYEQYF.

There are many counts of this clonotype. The V and J genes are TRBV4-1 and TRBJ1-1; 9 positions agree with TRBD1. The germline V gene has CDR1 MGHRA and CDR2 YSYEKL. The CDR3 is 15 amino acids. The trim removed 1 base at V and 5 bases at J, leaving 5 bases unmatched. CDR3: CASSQGDRAITEAFF. CDR3 nucleotides: TGCGCCAGCAGCCAAGGGGACAGGGCGATTACTGAAGCTTTCTTT.

The chain links TRBV7-3 to TRBJ2-3; a possible D gene is TRBD1 (6 bases). V was clipped by 5 bases and J by 2 bases, with 11 bases between them. The CDR3 consists of 14 residues. Germline CDR1 reads SGHTA; CDR2 reads FQGTGA. The CDR3 DNA sequence: TGTGCCAGCAGCCCGACAGGACCCACAGATACGCAGTATTTT. Its protein product is CASSPTGPTDTQYF.

This clonotype was counted many times. The chain combines TRBV11-2 with TRBJ2-3; D is unresolved. V was trimmed by 2 bases and J by 0 bases, leaving 15 bases between them. This CDR3 comprises 17 residues. Germline CDR1 and CDR2: SGHAT and FQNNGV. This chain's CDR3 is CASSLRGVAVSTDTQYF. The CDR3 DNA reads as TGTGCCAGCAGCTTAAGAGGAGTTGCGGTTAGCACAGATACGCAGTATTTT.

This clonotype was counted at least ten times. V gene TRBV6-1 combines with J gene TRBJ2-7, with no clear D. The V end lost 7 bases, the J end lost 7 bases, and 20 bases lay between the germline ends. Germline CDR1 reads MNHNS; CDR2 reads SASEGT. The CDR3 length is 14 residues. CDR3 in DNA: TGTGCCAGCACCCGGACGGCTGCTAATATGGAGCAGTACTTC. Translating it yields CASTRTAANMEQYF.

This clonotype was counted ten times or more. The chain joins TRBV4-2 to TRBJ2-3; unclear D gene. Trimming left V 1 base short and J 2 bases short, with 13 bases between. This CDR3 is built from 16 residues. Germline CDR1 reads LGHNA; CDR2 reads YNFKEQ. The CDR3 DNA is TGTGCCAGCAGCCAAGCGGGCGGAGACTCCACAGATACGCAGTATTTT. This codes for CASSQAGGDSTDTQYF.

This clonotype showed up just a few times. The rearrangement links TRBV28 to TRBJ1-2; 7 bases are a match to TRBD1. CDR3 length: 13 residues. J lost 4 bases, V lost 10 bases, and 9 bases had no gene match. The V gene's germline CDR1 is MDHEN and CDR2 SYDVKM. CDR3 DNA: TGTGCCACCTCTCTTACAGGGGTCTATGGCTACACCTTC. Protein product: CATSLTGVYGYTF.

A single count supports this clonotype. In this CDR3 the conserved last residue, phenylalanine or tryptophan, is missing, so a read error is likely. The chain recombines TRBV9 with TRBJ2-7; D tentatively reads TRBD1 or TRBD2 (5 bases each). V lost 0 bases to trimming and J lost 2 bases, with 12 bases between them. This CDR3 has 15 amino acids. Per germline, CDR1 SGDLS and CDR2 YYNGEE. The CDR3 DNA sequence: TGTGCCAGCAGCGTAGGCGAGGGGATCCCCTACGAGCAGTACCTC. Amino acid sequence: CASSVGEGIPYEQYL.

This clonotype was counted between two and nine times. The genes are TRBV5-4 and TRBJ2-1; 13 nucleotides agree with TRBD2. J was trimmed by 8 bases and V by 1 base; bases with no gene match: 12. The CDR3 runs 18 residues. CDR1 SGHNT and CDR2 YYREEE come from the germline V gene (reference sequence). The CDR3 DNA is TGTGCCAGCAGCTTGCTGGCGCGGGGACTAGCGGGGTCACATGAGCAGTTCTTC. Its translation: CASSLLARGLAGSHEQFF.

This clonotype occurred many times. V is TRBV18 and J is TRBJ2-4; TRBD2 matches 7 bases. The CDR3 spans 16 residues. CDR1 and CDR2 from the germline V gene are KGHSH and LQKENI. With 2 bases clipped from V and 0 bases from J, the junction kept 4 bases outside the gene matches. In DNA, the CDR3 is TGTGCCAGCTCACCAATGGGGACTATAGCCAAAAACATTCAGTACTTC. Translated: CASSPMGTIAKNIQYF. Based on the CDR3 plus reference TRBV18 and TRBJ2-4, the full variable domain is NAGVMQNPRHLVRRRGQEARLRCSPMKGHSHVYWYRQLPEEGLKFMVYLQKENIIDESGMPKERFSAEFPKEGPSILRIQQVVRGDSAAYFCASSPMGTIAKNIQYFGAGTRLSVL.